This T cell receptor beta chain was captured in a study of memory CD4+ T cells and cytomegalovirus serostatus. Across the study: This sample comes from healthy Belgian adults, roughly 9 CMV seropositive, approximately 23 seronegative.

Study-level points and caveats: CD4+ memory repertoires contained about 40% of the roughly 160 reported CMV TCRbeta sequences.

Remarks on this clone: Antigen unknown.

The sort gate was single viable CD3+CD4+CD8-CD45RO+ cells for memory CD4+ T cells. Looked up from germline, CDR1 is SNHLY and CDR2 is FYNNEI. This CDR3 spans 14 amino acids. Trimming left V 8 bases short and J 3 bases short, with 16 bases between. This table comes from immunoSEQ multiplex PCR, and its TCRdb copy is limited to in-frame clones, with some not included. The sample has tens of thousands of clones; around 78% are singletons. Specimen: memory CD4+ T cells from blood. This TCR was sampled from an adult in good health and CMV-seronegative. The chain joins TRBV2 to TRBJ1-2; perhaps TRBD1 as D (5 bases). DNA of the CDR3: TGTGCCAGCTCCCAAATAGGGGTTGACTATGGCTACACCTTC. It is translated as CASSQIGVDYGYTF.